This T cell receptor beta chain was documented in a study of cytomegalovirus exposure and HLA in healthy donors. In germline, CDR1 is SGHTA, CDR2 FQGNSA. V was clipped by 0 bases and J by 3 bases, with 22 bases between them. The CDR3 length is 19 residues. With 60 Vbeta and 13 Jbeta primers, the PCR was carried out. TCRdb's table, derived via immunoSEQ multiplex PCR, lists solely in-frame clones and lacks some. Here the sample spans about 140,000 clones, roughly 70% being singletons. The J gene is TRBJ2-3, the V gene TRBV7-2, with D tentatively TRBD1 (6 bases). The sample comprised PBMCs. This TCR was sampled from a man aged 25-40 years in good health and CMV-seronegative. This chain's CDR3 is CASSLASSPTGLVTDTQYF. For the CDR3, the DNA is TGTGCCAGCAGCTTAGCCTCCTCCCCGACAGGTTTGGTAACAGATACGCAGTATTTT.